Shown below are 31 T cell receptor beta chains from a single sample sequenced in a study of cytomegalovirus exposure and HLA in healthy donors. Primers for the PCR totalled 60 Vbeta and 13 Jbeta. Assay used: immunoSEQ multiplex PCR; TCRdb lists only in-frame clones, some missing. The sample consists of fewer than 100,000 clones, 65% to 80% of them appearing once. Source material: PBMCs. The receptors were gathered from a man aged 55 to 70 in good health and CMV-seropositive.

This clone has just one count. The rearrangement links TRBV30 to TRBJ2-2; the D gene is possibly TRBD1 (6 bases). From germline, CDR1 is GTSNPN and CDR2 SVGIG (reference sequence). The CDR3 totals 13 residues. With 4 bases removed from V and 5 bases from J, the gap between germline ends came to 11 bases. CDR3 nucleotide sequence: TGTGCCTGGATTAAACAGGGTACCGGGGAGCTGTTTTTT. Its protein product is CAWIKQGTGELFF. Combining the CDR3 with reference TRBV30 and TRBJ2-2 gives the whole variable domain SQTIHQWPATLVQPVGSPLSLECTVEGTSNPNLYWYRQAAGRGLQLLFYSVGIGQISSEVPQNLSASRPQDRQFILSSKKLLLSDSGFYLCAWIKQGTGELFFGEGSRLTVL.

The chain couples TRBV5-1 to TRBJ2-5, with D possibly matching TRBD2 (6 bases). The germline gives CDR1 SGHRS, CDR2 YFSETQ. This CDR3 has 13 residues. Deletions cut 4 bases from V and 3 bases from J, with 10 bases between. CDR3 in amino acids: CASSGTHKETQYF. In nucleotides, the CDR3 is TGCGCCAGCAGCGGGACTCATAAAGAGACCCAGTACTTC.

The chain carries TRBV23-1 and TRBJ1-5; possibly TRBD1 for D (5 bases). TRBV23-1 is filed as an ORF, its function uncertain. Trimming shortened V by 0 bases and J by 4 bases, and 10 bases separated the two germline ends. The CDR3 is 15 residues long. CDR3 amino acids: CASSQSPTGNQPQHF. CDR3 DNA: TGCGCCAGCAGTCAATCTCCTACAGGAAATCAGCCCCAGCATTTT.

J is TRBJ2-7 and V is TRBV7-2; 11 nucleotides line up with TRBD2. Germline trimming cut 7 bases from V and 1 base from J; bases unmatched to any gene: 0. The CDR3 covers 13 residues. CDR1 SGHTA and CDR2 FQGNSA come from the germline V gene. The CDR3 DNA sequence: TGTGCCAGCACTAGCGGGGGGTCCTACGAGCAGTACTTC. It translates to CASTSGGSYEQYF.

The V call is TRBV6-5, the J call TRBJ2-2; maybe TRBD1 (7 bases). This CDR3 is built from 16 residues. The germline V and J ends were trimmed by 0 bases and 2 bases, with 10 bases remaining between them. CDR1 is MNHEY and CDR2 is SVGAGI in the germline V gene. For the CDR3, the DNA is TGTGCCAGCAGTTACTCCCAGGGGGGAAACACCGGGGAGCTGTTTTTT. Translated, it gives CASSYSQGGNTGELFF.

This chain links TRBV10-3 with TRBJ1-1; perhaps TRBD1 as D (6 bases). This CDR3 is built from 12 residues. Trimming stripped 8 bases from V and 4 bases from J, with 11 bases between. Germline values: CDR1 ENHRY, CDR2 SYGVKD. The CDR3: CAIGTGTTEAFF. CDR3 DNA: TGTGCCATCGGCACAGGGACCACTGAAGCTTTCTTT.

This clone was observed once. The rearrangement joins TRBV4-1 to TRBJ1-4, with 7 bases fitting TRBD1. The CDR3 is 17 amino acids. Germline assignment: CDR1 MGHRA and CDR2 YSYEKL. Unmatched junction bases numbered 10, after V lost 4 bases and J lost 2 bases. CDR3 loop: CASSPRQGRQTNEKLFF. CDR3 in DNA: TGCGCCAGCAGCCCTCGACAGGGTAGGCAGACTAATGAAAAACTGTTTTTT.

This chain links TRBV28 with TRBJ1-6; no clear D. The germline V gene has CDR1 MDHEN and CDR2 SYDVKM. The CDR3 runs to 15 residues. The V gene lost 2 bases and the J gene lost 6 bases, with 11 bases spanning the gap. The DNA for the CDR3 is TGTGCCAGCAGTTTAATCCAGTGGAGTAATTCACCCCTCCACTTT. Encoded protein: CASSLIQWSNSPLHF.

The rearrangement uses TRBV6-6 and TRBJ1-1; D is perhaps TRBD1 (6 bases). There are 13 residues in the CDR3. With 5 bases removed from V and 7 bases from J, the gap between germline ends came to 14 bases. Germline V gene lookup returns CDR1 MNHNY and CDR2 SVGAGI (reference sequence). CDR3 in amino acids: CASSQGQLLEAFF. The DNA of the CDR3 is TGTGCCAGCAGTCAAGGACAGCTCCTTGAAGCTTTCTTT.

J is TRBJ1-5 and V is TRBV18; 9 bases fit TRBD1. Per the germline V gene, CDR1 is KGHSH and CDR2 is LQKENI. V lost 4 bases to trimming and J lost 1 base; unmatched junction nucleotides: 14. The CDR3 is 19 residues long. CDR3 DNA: TGTGCCAGCTCACGACGGGACGCCGGGACAGGGAGCAGCAATCAGCCCCAGCATTTT. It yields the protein CASSRRDAGTGSSNQPQHF.

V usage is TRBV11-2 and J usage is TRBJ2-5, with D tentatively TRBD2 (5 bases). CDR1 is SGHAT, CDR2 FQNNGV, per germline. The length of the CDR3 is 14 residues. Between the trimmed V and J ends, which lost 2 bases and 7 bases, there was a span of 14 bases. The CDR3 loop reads CASSLSTEVTTQYF. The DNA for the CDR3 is TGTGCCAGCAGCTTATCCACGGAGGTGACGACCCAGTACTTC.

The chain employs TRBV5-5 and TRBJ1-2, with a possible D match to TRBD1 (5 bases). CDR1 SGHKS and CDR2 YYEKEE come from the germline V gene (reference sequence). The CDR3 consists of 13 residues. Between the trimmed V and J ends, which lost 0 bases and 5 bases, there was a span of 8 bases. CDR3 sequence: CASSLGGGYGYTF. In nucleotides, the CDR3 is TGTGCCAGCAGCTTGGGGGGGGGATATGGCTACACCTTC.

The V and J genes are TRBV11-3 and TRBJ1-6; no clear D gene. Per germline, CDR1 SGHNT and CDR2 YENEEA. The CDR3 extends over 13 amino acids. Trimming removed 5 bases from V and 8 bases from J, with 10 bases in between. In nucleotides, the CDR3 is TGTGCCAGCAGCGCCGGAGGCGATTCACCCCTCCACTTT. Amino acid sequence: CASSAGGDSPLHF.

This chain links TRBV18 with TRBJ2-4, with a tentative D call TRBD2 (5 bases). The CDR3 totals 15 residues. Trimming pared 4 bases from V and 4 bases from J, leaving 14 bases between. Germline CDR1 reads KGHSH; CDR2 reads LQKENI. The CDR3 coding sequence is TGTGCCAGCTCACGGGAAGCGGTAGCGAAAAACATTCAGTACTTC. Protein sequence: CASSREAVAKNIQYF.

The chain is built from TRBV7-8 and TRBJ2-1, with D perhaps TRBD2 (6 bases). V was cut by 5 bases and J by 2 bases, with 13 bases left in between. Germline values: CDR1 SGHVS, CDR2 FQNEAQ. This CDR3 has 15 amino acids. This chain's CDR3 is CASSTGTGAYNEQFF. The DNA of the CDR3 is TGTGCCAGCAGCACGGGGACTGGAGCCTACAATGAGCAGTTCTTC.

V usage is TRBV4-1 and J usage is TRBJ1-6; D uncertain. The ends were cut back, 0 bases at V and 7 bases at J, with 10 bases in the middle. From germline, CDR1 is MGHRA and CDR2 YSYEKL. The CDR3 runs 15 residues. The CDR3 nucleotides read TGCGCCAGCAGCCAAGAACGGACGGGAAATTCACCCCTCCACTTT. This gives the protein CASSQERTGNSPLHF.

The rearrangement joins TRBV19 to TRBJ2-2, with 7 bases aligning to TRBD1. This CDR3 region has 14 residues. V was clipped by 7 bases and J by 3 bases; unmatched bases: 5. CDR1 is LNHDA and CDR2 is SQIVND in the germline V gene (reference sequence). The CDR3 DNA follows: TGTGCCAGTAAACAGGGGCTGGACACCGGGGAGCTGTTTTTT. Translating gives CASKQGLDTGELFF.

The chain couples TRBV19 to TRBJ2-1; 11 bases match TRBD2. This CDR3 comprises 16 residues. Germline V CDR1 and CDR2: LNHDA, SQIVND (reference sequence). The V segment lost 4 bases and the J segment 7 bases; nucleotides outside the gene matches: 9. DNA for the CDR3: TGTGCCAGTAGTACCAAACTAGCGGGGGAAGGGAATGAGCAGTTCTTC. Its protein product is CASSTKLAGEGNEQFF.

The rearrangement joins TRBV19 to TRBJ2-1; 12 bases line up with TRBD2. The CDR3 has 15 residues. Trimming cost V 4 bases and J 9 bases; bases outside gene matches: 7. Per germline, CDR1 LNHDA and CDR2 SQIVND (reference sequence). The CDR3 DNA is TGTGCCAGTAGTACAGGACTAGCGGGGCTTAGTGAGCAGTTCTTC. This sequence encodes CASSTGLAGLSEQFF.

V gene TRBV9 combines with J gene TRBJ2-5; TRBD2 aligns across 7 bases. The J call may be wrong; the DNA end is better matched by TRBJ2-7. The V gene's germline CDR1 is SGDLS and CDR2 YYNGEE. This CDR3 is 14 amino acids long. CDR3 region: CASSVGGGGYEQYF. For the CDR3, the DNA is TGTGCCAGCAGCGTAGGTGGCGGGGGCTACGAGCAGTACTTC.

CDR3 loop: CASSQATGDSQPQHF. CDR3 nucleotide sequence: TGTGCCAGCAGCCAAGCCACAGGGGATAGTCAGCCCCAGCATTTT. The rearrangement links TRBV4-2 to TRBJ1-5; 7 bases fit TRBD1. The CDR3 consists of 15 residues. CDR1 is LGHNA and CDR2 is YNFKEQ in the germline V gene. V shed 1 base and J 6 bases; nucleotides not matched to a gene: 6.

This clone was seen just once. CDR3 DNA sequence: TGCAGCGCCTCGGTGACAGGTTCGGGTGGCTACACCTTC. This encodes CSASVTGSGGYTF. The chain combines TRBV29-1 with TRBJ1-2; a possible D gene is TRBD1 (6 bases). Trimming cost V 7 bases and J 7 bases, with 19 bases left between them. In germline, CDR1 is SQVTM, CDR2 ANQGSEA. The CDR3 covers 13 residues.

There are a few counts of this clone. CDR3 loop: CAWSEAGGAREEKIPQDTEAFF. In DNA form, the CDR3 reads TGTGCCTGGAGTGAAGCAGGGGGTGCTCGTGAGGAGAAGATCCCCCAGGACACTGAAGCTTTCTTT. The chain uses TRBV30 and TRBJ1-1, with TRBD1 identical over 7 bases. This CDR3 has 22 residues. V dropped 1 base and J dropped 3; count of bases not matched to a gene: 29. Germline V gene sequence: CDR1 GTSNPN, CDR2 SVGIG (reference sequence).

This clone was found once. CDR3 loop: CASSTRPGRDTKQYF. In DNA form, the CDR3 reads TGCGCCAGCAGCACCCGGCCTGGCAGGGATACGAAGCAGTACTTC. The chain couples TRBV5-1 to TRBJ2-7, with D possibly TRBD1 on 5 matching bases. V was trimmed by 4 bases and J by 8 bases, leaving 22 bases between them. CDR3 size: 15 residues. Germline CDR1 reads SGHRS; CDR2 reads YFSETQ.

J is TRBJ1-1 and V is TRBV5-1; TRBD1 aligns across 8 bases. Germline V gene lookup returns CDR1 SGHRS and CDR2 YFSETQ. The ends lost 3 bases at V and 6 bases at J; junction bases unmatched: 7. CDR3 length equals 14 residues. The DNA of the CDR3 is TGCGCCAGCAGCTCAGGAAAGGACAGGGCTGAAGCTTTCTTT. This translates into CASSSGKDRAEAFF.

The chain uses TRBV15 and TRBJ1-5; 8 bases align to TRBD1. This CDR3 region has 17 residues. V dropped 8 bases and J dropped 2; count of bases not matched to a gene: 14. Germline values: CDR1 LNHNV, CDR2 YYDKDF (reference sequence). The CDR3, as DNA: TGTGCCACCGCATGGTCCATACAGGGGGGCGGCAATCAGCCCCAGCATTTT. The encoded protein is CATAWSIQGGGNQPQHF.

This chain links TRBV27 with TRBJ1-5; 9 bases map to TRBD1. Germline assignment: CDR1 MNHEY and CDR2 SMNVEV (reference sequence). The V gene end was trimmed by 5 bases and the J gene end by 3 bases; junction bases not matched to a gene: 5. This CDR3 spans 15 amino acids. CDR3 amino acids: CASSPRDRANQPQHF. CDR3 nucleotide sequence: TGTGCCAGCAGTCCCAGGGACAGGGCCAATCAGCCCCAGCATTTT.

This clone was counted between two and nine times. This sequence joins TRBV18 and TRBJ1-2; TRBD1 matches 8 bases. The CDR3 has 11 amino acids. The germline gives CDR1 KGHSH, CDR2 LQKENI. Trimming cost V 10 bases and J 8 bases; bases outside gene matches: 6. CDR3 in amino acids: CATTGAEGYTF. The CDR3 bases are TGTGCCACGACAGGGGCGGAGGGCTACACCTTC.

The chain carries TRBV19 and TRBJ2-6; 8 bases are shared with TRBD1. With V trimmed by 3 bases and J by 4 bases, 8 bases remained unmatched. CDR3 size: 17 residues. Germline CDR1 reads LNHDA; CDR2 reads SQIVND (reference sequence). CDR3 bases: TGTGCCAGTAGTATGGCTGGGACAGGCTCGGGGGCCAACGTCCTGACTTTC. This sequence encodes CASSMAGTGSGANVLTF. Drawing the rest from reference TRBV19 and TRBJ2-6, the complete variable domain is DGGITQSPKYLFRKEGQNVTLSCEQNLNHDAMYWYRQDPGQGLRLIYYSQIVNDFQKGDIAEGYSVSREKKESFPLTVTSAQKNPTAFYLCASSMAGTGSGANVLTFGAGSRLTVL.

The DNA for the CDR3 is TGTGCCAGCAGCTTAGATTCGGGACAGGGGGCTTCCTATAATTCACCCCTCCACTTT. It translates to CASSLDSGQGASYNSPLHF. The V and J genes are TRBV11-2 and TRBJ1-6, with 12 bases fitting TRBD1. The CDR3 totals 19 residues. Germline CDR1 reads SGHAT; CDR2 reads FQNNGV. The J segment lost 1 base and the V segment lost 0 bases, leaving 4 bases of the junction unmatched.

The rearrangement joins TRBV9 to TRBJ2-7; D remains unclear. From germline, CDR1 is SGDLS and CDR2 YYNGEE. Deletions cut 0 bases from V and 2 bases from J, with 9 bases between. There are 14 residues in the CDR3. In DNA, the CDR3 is TGTGCCAGCAGCGTAGGGGCAGAAGCCTACGAGCAGTACTTC. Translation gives CASSVGAEAYEQYF.